This T cell receptor beta chain was identified during a study of T cell responses to AZD1222 COVID-19 vaccine. Some clones are missing from TCRdb's copy, which holds only in-frame ones; the method was immunoSEQ multiplex PCR. This table has 150,000 to 200,000 clones, under 95% appearing once. Germline V gene data show CDR1 as SGHDN and CDR2 as FVKESK. The CDR3 covers 19 residues. With 0 bases clipped from V and 1 base from J, the junction kept 9 bases outside the gene matches. Study results and caveats: A mostly white British donor set with more females was recruited, and clonal diversity was possibly underestimated. Among those given AZD1222, only 6 or 7 were seropositive at baseline.

Comments on this clone: No antigen is known for it.

The sequence was obtained from an adult who received the AZD1222 COVID-19 vaccine. The V and J genes are TRBV14 and TRBJ2-7; 13 bases agree with TRBD2. Specimen: peripheral blood, collected 28 days after the second AZD1222 dose. The CDR3 DNA reads TGTGCCAGCAGCCAAGATCCTTGGACTAGCGGGAGACTATCCTACGAGCAGTACTTC. Its protein is CASSQDPWTSGRLSYEQYF.